Below, 21 T cell receptor beta chains from the same sample are listed, as sequenced in a study of blood T cells in healthy people across ages. Alongside a J-beta primer mix, a sample-barcoded 5' primer served in a second PCR lasting about 7 to 12 cycles. In TCRdb, the 5' RACE reads were re-called with MiXCR into one record per CDR3 protein. The sample includes around 900,000 distinct CDR3 sequences, 25% to 30% of them seen just once. The source material was blood. The source of these receptors is an elderly woman in good health.

In this sample, this clonotype turned up many times. The rearrangement uses TRBV11-2 and TRBJ2-1, with D possibly being TRBD1 or TRBD2 (5 bases each). This CDR3 contains 15 residues. V was clipped by 6 bases and J by 4 bases, with 16 bases between them. Per the germline V gene, CDR1 is SGHAT and CDR2 is FQNNGV. In nucleotides, the CDR3 is TGTGCCAGCAGTCGTGGAGGAGGACAATACAATGAGCAGTTCTTC. It codes for CASSRGGGQYNEQFF.

The chain employs TRBV7-8 and TRBJ1-1, with D perhaps TRBD1 (6 bases). Germline V lookup: CDR1 SGHVS, CDR2 FQNEAQ. The CDR3 contains 16 residues. The V gene lost 5 bases and the J gene lost 1 base, with 17 bases spanning the gap. This CDR3 reads CASSLRDTLSNTEAFF. CDR3 DNA sequence: TGTGCCAGCAGCCTCCGGGACACCTTATCGAACACTGAAGCTTTCTTT.

The CDR3 bases are TGTGCCAGCACTCCTCAGGTGTTAAATCAGCCCCAGCATTTT. Residues: CASTPQVLNQPQHF. The chain has TRBV6-2 or TRBV6-3 and TRBJ1-5; the D is unclear. Germline loops: CDR1 MNHEY, CDR2 SVGEGT. Trimming pared 7 bases from V and 4 bases from J, leaving 14 bases between. The CDR3 spans 14 residues.

The table lists this clonotype with a few counts. The gene calls are TRBV3-1 and TRBJ1-2, with a weak D call TRBD1 (6 bases). The ends were cut back, 0 bases at V and 4 bases at J, with 9 bases in the middle. Germline V CDR1 and CDR2: LGHDT, YNNKEL (reference sequence). CDR3 length: 14 amino acids. As DNA, the CDR3 is TGTGCCAGCAGCCAAGAGGGGGCAGGCTATGGCTACACCTTC. It is translated as CASSQEGAGYGYTF.

The table lists this clonotype with many counts. The gene calls are TRBV6-2 or TRBV6-3 and TRBJ2-7, with D possibly TRBD1 on 6 matching bases. The CDR3 contains 14 residues. Trimming pared 1 base from V and 5 bases from J, leaving 12 bases between. The germline V gene has CDR1 MNHEY and CDR2 SVGEGT. The CDR3 region is CASSYFTGHNEQYF. The CDR3 DNA is TGTGCCAGCAGTTACTTTACGGGACATAACGAGCAGTACTTC.

There are many counts of this clonotype. The rearrangement links TRBV5-1 to TRBJ2-3; no clear D. The CDR3 is 14 residues long. Germline CDR1 reads SGHRS; CDR2 reads YFSETQ. V lost 4 bases to trimming and J lost 0 bases, with 9 bases between them. The CDR3 loop reads CASSLQDSTDTQYF. The CDR3 DNA reads as TGCGCCAGCAGCCTCCAGGACAGCACAGATACGCAGTATTTT.

The chain joins TRBV12-3 or TRBV12-4 to TRBJ1-1, with unresolved D. This CDR3 is 16 amino acids long. V gave up 4 bases and J gave up 0 bases, with 15 bases separating them. Written as DNA, the CDR3 is TGTGCCAGCAGTTCAGTGGGGTTGGGAGTGAACACTGAAGCTTTCTTT. It specifies CASSSVGLGVNTEAFF.

This clonotype occurred many times. This sequence joins TRBV7-9 and TRBJ1-5; 8 bases are a match to TRBD1. The germline V gene encodes CDR1 SEHNR and CDR2 FQNEAQ (reference sequence). J lost 3 bases, V lost 1 base, and 5 bases had no gene match. This CDR3 comprises 16 residues. Here the CDR3 DNA reads TGTGCCAGCAGCTTAGGACGGACAGGGAACAATCAGCCCCAGCATTTT. Translating it yields CASSLGRTGNNQPQHF.

This clonotype was seen ten or more times. V and J are TRBV7-9 and TRBJ1-2; 8 bases match TRBD1. Germline V gives CDR1 SEHNR, CDR2 FQNEAQ (reference sequence). V shed 4 bases, J shed 2 bases, and the junction held 6 bases outside the gene matches. This CDR3 comprises 15 residues. As DNA, the CDR3 is TGTGCCAGCAGCTCACAGACAGGGGTGAACTATGGCTACACCTTC. Translation: CASSSQTGVNYGYTF.

This clonotype has ten or more counts. V and J are TRBV7-2 and TRBJ2-5, with 10 bases lining up with TRBD1. In germline, CDR1 is SGHTA, CDR2 FQGNSA. The CDR3 spans 14 residues. With 3 bases clipped from V and 7 bases from J, the junction kept 5 bases outside the gene matches. The CDR3 protein is CASSLGTGVGTQYF. In nucleotides, the CDR3 is TGTGCCAGCAGCTTGGGGACAGGGGTCGGGACCCAGTACTTC.

The V and J genes are TRBV12-3 or TRBV12-4 and TRBJ1-3; 9 nucleotides agree with TRBD1. The CDR3 sequence is 16 residues long. The V segment lost 5 bases and the J segment 0 bases; nucleotides outside the gene matches: 5. The CDR3 sequence: CASSRQGVSSGNTIYF. CDR3 nucleotides: TGTGCCAGCAGTAGACAGGGGGTTAGCTCTGGAAACACCATATATTTT.

This clonotype was seen a handful of times. The chain recombines TRBV19 with TRBJ2-1; the D is unclear. Germline V CDR1 and CDR2: LNHDA, SQIVND (reference sequence). The ends were cut back, 6 bases at V and 0 bases at J, with 6 bases in the middle. This CDR3 contains 13 residues. As DNA, the CDR3 is TGTGCCAGTAGCCAGCGCTCCTACAATGAGCAGTTCTTC. It translates to CASSQRSYNEQFF.

The chain uses TRBV10-3 and TRBJ2-1; 15 bases are a match to TRBD2. Germline V gene lookup returns CDR1 ENHRY and CDR2 SYGVKD. The CDR3 spans 15 residues. The trim removed 10 bases at V and 1 base at J, leaving 2 bases unmatched. The CDR3 loop is CATGTSGRSYNEQFF. The DNA for the CDR3 is TGTGCCACCGGGACTAGCGGGAGGTCCTACAATGAGCAGTTCTTC.

V is TRBV11-2 and J is TRBJ2-5; 10 nucleotides agree with TRBD2. This CDR3 is 18 amino acids long. Unmatched junction bases numbered 11, after V lost 0 bases and J lost 4 bases. Germline CDR1 and CDR2: SGHAT and FQNNGV. The CDR3 sequence: CASSLEGRLAGAGETQYF. The DNA of the CDR3 is TGTGCCAGCAGCTTAGAGGGTAGGCTAGCGGGGGCCGGAGAGACCCAGTACTTC.

This clonotype showed up many times. The rearrangement joins TRBV10-3 to TRBJ2-1; D possibly corresponds to TRBD1 (6 bases). Germline-derived CDR1 and CDR2 are ENHRY and SYGVKD. The CDR3 has 16 amino acids. V gave up 3 bases and J gave up 2 bases, with 14 bases separating them. The CDR3 sequence is CAISDLGKGAYNEQFF. In DNA, the CDR3 is TGTGCCATCAGTGATTTGGGAAAGGGGGCCTACAATGAGCAGTTCTTC.

Many counts were recorded for this clonotype. The chain employs TRBV4-3 and TRBJ1-6; unclear D gene. V was pared by 0 bases and J by 10 bases, with 7 bases between. The CDR3 is made up of 13 amino acids. From germline, CDR1 is LGHNA and CDR2 YSLEER. Here the CDR3 reads CASSQDRESPLHF. DNA of the CDR3: TGCGCCAGCAGCCAAGATAGAGAATCACCCCTCCACTTT.

This clonotype was seen many times. The chain joins TRBV4-3 to TRBJ2-1, with TRBD2 matching over 8 bases. This CDR3 region has 14 residues. Trimming took 0 bases from V and 9 from J; bases not matched to a gene: 4. Germline CDR1 LGHNA, CDR2 YSLEER. CDR3 protein: CASSQDVLAGEQFF. The DNA of the CDR3 is TGCGCCAGCAGCCAAGACGTGCTAGCGGGTGAGCAGTTCTTC.

Of note for this clonotype: Given a much more abundant clone one base away, this may be a read error. This chain links TRBV6-5 with TRBJ1-2, with D perhaps matching TRBD1 (5 bases). Germline V gene data show CDR1 as MNHEY and CDR2 as SVGAGI. Trimming stripped 9 bases from V and 7 bases from J, with 24 bases between. The CDR3 is made up of 15 amino acids. In nucleotides, the CDR3 is TGTGCCAGTTTCCTACCCGGGGCCAATAGAGGTGGCTACACCTTC. This sequence encodes CASFLPGANRGGYTF.

This clonotype came up many times. The chain has TRBV5-1 and TRBJ2-7, with TRBD1 as a possible D gene (6 bases). This CDR3 has 13 residues. Germline loops: CDR1 SGHRS, CDR2 YFSETQ. Trimming cost V 4 bases and J 2 bases, with 10 bases left between them. In DNA form, the CDR3 reads TGCGCCAGCAGCCAGGGGCTGACCTACGAGCAGTACTTC. This codes for CASSQGLTYEQYF.

The V call is TRBV15, the J call TRBJ2-5, with D unresolved. Germline CDR1 reads LNHNV; CDR2 reads YYDKDF (reference sequence). The V end lost 2 bases, the J end lost 2 bases, and 6 bases lay between the germline ends. This CDR3 has 13 residues. The CDR3, as DNA: TGTGCCACCAGCAGAAATTCACAAGAGACCCAGTACTTC. Protein: CATSRNSQETQYF.

A note on this clonotype: This may come from a read error, since a much larger clone is one base off. This chain links TRBV15 with TRBJ2-7; TRBD2 might be the D (6 bases). The CDR3 consists of 15 residues. Germline V gives CDR1 LNHNV, CDR2 YYDKDF (reference sequence). The CDR3 reads CAASREGGVSYEQYF. The CDR3 nucleotides are TGTGCCGCCAGCAGAGAAGGCGGGGTCTCCTACGAGCAGTACTTC. Drawing the rest from reference TRBV15 and TRBJ2-7, the complete variable domain is DAMVIQNPRYQVTQFGKPVTLSCSQTLNHNVMYWYQQKSSQAPKLLFHYYDKDFNNEADTPDNFQSRRPNTSFCFLDIRSPGLGDTAMYLCAASREGGVSYEQYFGPGTRLTVT.